The 19 T cell receptor beta chains below all came from one sample that was sequenced in a study of T cell changes during pregnancy in multiple sclerosis. The method was immunoSEQ multiplex PCR; TCRdb's version includes in-frame clones alone and lacks a portion of them. The repertoire has under 55,000 clones, over 80% of them found once; the top ten carry 0.6% to 0.85%. Sequences were derived from CD4+ T cells from peripheral blood mononuclear cells, sampled in the third trimester of pregnancy. Receptors originate from a female donor with multiple sclerosis, enrolled in a pregnancy study.

This clone was observed a single time. This chain uses TRBV21-1 with TRBJ1-5; no check of the table's D call, TRBD1, against the DNA was made. TRBV21-1 is a pseudogene. The CDR3 is made up of 14 amino acids. The DNA for the CDR3 is TGTGCCAGCAGCAAGGGCCTGCTTAATCAGCCCCAGCATTTT. Protein product: CASSKGLLNQPQHF.

The gene calls are TRBV11-2 and TRBJ2-7; D remains unclear. Germline CDR1 reads SGHAT; CDR2 reads FQNNGV. Trimming took 4 bases from V and 1 from J, leaving 5 bases between them. This CDR3 is 12 amino acids long. This CDR3 reads CASSSGSYEQYF. The CDR3 DNA sequence: TGTGCCAGCAGCTCAGGTTCCTACGAGCAGTACTTC. The entire variable domain, with the rest obtained from reference TRBV11-2 and TRBJ2-7, is as follows: EAGVAQSPRYKIIEKRQSVAFWCNPISGHATLYWYQQILGQGPKLLIQFQNNGVVDDSQLPKDRFSAERLKGVDSTLKIQPAKLEDSAVYLCASSSGSYEQYFGPGTRLTVT.

This clone was counted only a few times. The chain combines TRBV5-1 with TRBJ1-1; tentatively, D is TRBD1 (6 bases). Trimming cost V 1 base and J 5 bases, with 12 bases left between them. From germline, CDR1 is SGHRS and CDR2 YFSETQ. This CDR3 contains 14 residues. The CDR3, as DNA: TGCGCCAGCAGCTTGCAAGGGGGTCAGACTGAAGCTTTCTTT. Translating gives CASSLQGGQTEAFF.

This clone was counted once. This rearrangement joins TRBV5-4 to TRBJ2-7; 9 bases fit TRBD1. Germline CDR1 is SGHNT and CDR2 is YYREEE (reference sequence). V lost 3 bases and J lost 4; bases outside the gene matches: 8. CDR3 length equals 15 residues. The CDR3 DNA reads as TGTGCCAGCAGCTCTAAGACAGGGGGTATATACGAGCAGTACTTC. Encoded protein: CASSSKTGGIYEQYF.

The chain recombines TRBV29-1 with TRBJ1-2, with TRBD1 identical over 7 bases. J lost 4 bases, V lost 4 bases, and 3 bases had no gene match. Germline lookup yields CDR1 SQVTM and CDR2 ANQGSEA. The length of the CDR3 is 12 residues. The CDR3 coding sequence is TGCAGCGTTGGGGGACAGACCTATGGCTACACCTTC. It encodes CSVGGQTYGYTF. Drawing the rest from reference TRBV29-1 and TRBJ1-2, the complete variable domain is SAVISQKPSRDICQRGTSLTIQCQVDSQVTMMFWYRQQPGQSLTLIATANQGSEATYESGFVIDKFPISRPNLTFSTLTVSNMSPEDSSIYLCSVGGQTYGYTFGSGTRLTVV.

The chain's CDR3 is CASSLARNTEAFF. CDR3 coding DNA: TGTGCCAGCAGCTTAGCTAGGAACACTGAAGCTTTCTTT. V and J are TRBV7-7 and TRBJ1-1; no reliable D call. Trimming took off 0 bases at V and 1 base at J, with 3 bases between the two ends. CDR1 and CDR2 (germline): SSHAT, FNYEAQ (reference sequence). This CDR3 spans 13 amino acids.

V gene TRBV15 combines with J gene TRBJ2-1; 10 bases match TRBD1. The CDR3 runs 17 residues. The germline CDR1 and CDR2 sequences are LNHNV and YYDKDF (reference sequence). V trimming: 2 bases; J trimming: 4 bases; junction bases outside the gene matches: 8. Here the CDR3 DNA reads TGTGCCACCAGCAGACCTTCCGGGACAGGGGATTACAATGAGCAGTTCTTC. It yields the protein CATSRPSGTGDYNEQFF.

The rearrangement links TRBV5-5 to TRBJ1-1; D possibly corresponds to TRBD1 (5 bases). Germline V gene sequence: CDR1 SGHKS, CDR2 YYEKEE (reference sequence). The CDR3 extends over 15 amino acids. Trimming removed 4 bases at V and 7 bases at J, with 20 bases between. CDR3: CASSLIGVATLEAFF. CDR3 bases: TGTGCCAGCAGCCTAATAGGGGTGGCGACACTTGAAGCTTTCTTT.

V and J are TRBV19 and TRBJ1-5, with 7 bases identical to TRBD1. V trimming: 5 bases; J trimming: 0 bases; junction bases outside the gene matches: 4. The germline V gene encodes CDR1 LNHDA and CDR2 SQIVND (reference sequence). This CDR3 contains 15 residues. CDR3 DNA sequence: TGTGCCAGTAGTCAACAGGGGCATAGCAATCAGCCCCAGCATTTT. Translated: CASSQQGHSNQPQHF.

The rearrangement joins TRBV6-5 to TRBJ1-1, with 7 nucleotides matching TRBD1. With 6 bases clipped from V and 4 bases from J, the junction kept 8 bases outside the gene matches. The germline CDR1 and CDR2 sequences are MNHEY and SVGAGI. This CDR3 has 14 amino acids. For the CDR3, the DNA is TGTGCCAGCAGCTTCCAGGGGGGCGGCACTGAAGCTTTCTTT. The encoded protein is CASSFQGGGTEAFF.

The V gene is TRBV6-1, the J gene TRBJ1-1, with 8 nucleotides matching TRBD1. Trimming took 7 bases from V and 10 from J; bases not matched to a gene: 14. Germline CDR1 and CDR2: MNHNS and SASEGT. This CDR3 comprises 14 residues. CDR3 sequence (DNA): TGTGCCAGCACCCGGACAGGGACGAGGAGCGGAGCTTTCTTT. Translation gives CASTRTGTRSGAFF.

The table lists this clone with a count of one. CDR3: CASRPRTGVQDYGYTF. CDR3 nucleotide sequence: TGTGCCAGCAGGCCTAGAACAGGGGTGCAAGACTATGGCTACACCTTC. This rearrangement joins TRBV27 to TRBJ1-2, with 7 bases fitting TRBD1. Germline V gene lookup returns CDR1 MNHEY and CDR2 SMNVEV (reference sequence). The CDR3 is 16 residues long. The V and J ends lost 6 bases and 3 bases, in that order; junction bases with no gene match: 13.

The V call is TRBV7-2, the J call TRBJ1-1, with D perhaps TRBD1 (5 bases). V was pared by 4 bases and J by 4 bases, with 10 bases between. The CDR3 has 13 amino acids. Germline CDR1 and CDR2: SGHTA and FQGNSA. This CDR3 reads CASSSTGTTEAFF. The DNA of the CDR3 is TGTGCCAGCAGCTCCACAGGTACCACTGAAGCTTTCTTT. Full variable domain (rest looked up from reference TRBV7-2 and TRBJ1-1): GAGVSQSPSNKVTEKGKDVELRCDPISGHTALYWYRQSLGQGLEFLIYFQGNSAPDKSGLPSDRFSAERTGGSVSTLTIQRTQQEDSAVYLCASSSTGTTEAFFGQGTRLTVV.

V usage is TRBV28 and J usage is TRBJ1-4, with D tentatively TRBD1 (6 bases). The germline V gene has CDR1 MDHEN and CDR2 SYDVKM. The CDR3 runs to 15 residues. The V and J ends lost 0 bases and 3 bases respectively, with 8 bases between them. CDR3 protein: CASSLWTGANEKLFF. The CDR3 region has the DNA TGTGCCAGCAGTTTATGGACAGGTGCTAATGAAAAACTGTTTTTT. Filled out from reference TRBV28 and TRBJ1-4, the complete variable domain reads DVKVTQSSRYLVKRTGEKVFLECVQDMDHENMFWYRQDPGLGLRLIYFSYDVKMKEKGDIPEGYSVSREKKERFSLILESASTNQTSMYLCASSLWTGANEKLFFGSGTQLSVL.

The rearrangement links TRBV9 to TRBJ2-1; maybe TRBD2 (7 bases). Germline values: CDR1 SGDLS, CDR2 YYNGEE. The CDR3 has 15 amino acids. Trimming shortened V by 3 bases and J by 7 bases, and 17 bases separated the two germline ends. CDR3 sequence: CASSAGGWAENEQFF. The CDR3 coding sequence is TGTGCCAGCAGCGCGGGGGGCTGGGCTGAGAATGAGCAGTTCTTC.

The chain joins TRBV19 to TRBJ1-5; D ambiguous. The CDR3 has 15 residues. The germline V gene encodes CDR1 LNHDA and CDR2 SQIVND (reference sequence). V was clipped by 7 bases and J by 2 bases, with 15 bases between them. DNA for the CDR3: TGTGCCAGTAATCGGAGAGAAGTCGGCAATCAGCCCCAGCATTTT. Translating it yields CASNRREVGNQPQHF.

This clone was recorded once. V is TRBV6-5 and J is TRBJ2-2; the D gene is possibly TRBD1 (6 bases). This CDR3 is built from 14 residues. V was cut by 8 bases and J by 2 bases, with 12 bases left in between. Germline V gene data show CDR1 as MNHEY and CDR2 as SVGAGI. The CDR3 DNA reads TGTGCCAGCCGACAGGCACTAAACACCGGGGAGCTGTTTTTT. Protein sequence: CASRQALNTGELFF.

With regard to this clone: A read error may account for a junction end that differs from germline. The V gene is TRBV9, the J gene TRBJ1-1; TRBD1 matches at 8 bases. The CDR3 runs to 14 residues. Germline V lookup: CDR1 SGDLS, CDR2 YYNGEE. CDR3: CASGVTGGWTEAFF. CDR3 in DNA: TGTGCCAGCGGCGTTACAGGGGGTTGGACTGAAGCTTTCTTT.

This chain connects TRBV5-1 to TRBJ2-5, with 7 bases that match TRBD1. The CDR3 extends over 16 amino acids. The V gene end was trimmed by 4 bases and the J gene end by 4 bases; junction bases not matched to a gene: 13. Looked up from germline, CDR1 is SGHRS and CDR2 is YFSETQ. DNA for the CDR3: TGCGCCAGCAGCCGTGGTCCACAGGGGTTAACAGAGACCCAGTACTTC. Protein: CASSRGPQGLTETQYF.